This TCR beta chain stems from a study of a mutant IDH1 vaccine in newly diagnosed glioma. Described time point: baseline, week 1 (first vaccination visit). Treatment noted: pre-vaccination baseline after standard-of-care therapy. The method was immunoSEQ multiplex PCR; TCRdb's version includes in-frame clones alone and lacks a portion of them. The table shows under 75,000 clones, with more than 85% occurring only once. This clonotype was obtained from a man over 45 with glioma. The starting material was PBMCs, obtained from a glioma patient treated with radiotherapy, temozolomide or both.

For the CDR3, the DNA is TGTGCCAGCTCACTTGCCACATACAATGAGCAGTTCTTC. This codes for CASSLATYNEQFF. The chain recombines TRBV18 with TRBJ2-1; D uncertain. Trimming took 4 bases from V and 4 from J, leaving 8 bases between them. The CDR3 totals 13 residues. CDR1 KGHSH and CDR2 LQKENI come from the germline V gene.